The 3 T cell receptor beta chains below come from one sample, sequenced in a study of CD8+ T cells in alopecia areata. Following RNA extraction, reverse transcription yielded cDNA that acted as the sequencing template. Sequenced by immunoSEQ multiplex PCR; TCRdb stores in-frame clones only, minus some. The table records about 150,000 clones, over 45% of them present only once. Sequencing was performed on CD4+ T cells sorted from blood. All receptors derive from a human donor with alopecia areata.

A single count supports this clone. V and J are TRBV2 and TRBJ2-3; possibly TRBD1 for D (6 bases). The CDR3 covers 15 residues. Trimming left V 2 bases short and J 2 bases short, with 11 bases between. In germline, CDR1 is SNHLY, CDR2 FYNNEI. CDR3 in amino acids: CASSEQGTPTDTQYF. The CDR3 DNA sequence: TGTGCCAGCAGTGAACAGGGGACCCCCACAGATACGCAGTATTTT.

The chain recombines TRBV6-5 with TRBJ2-5, with D hard to call. V lost 7 bases, J lost 5 bases, and 8 bases lay in between. From germline, CDR1 is MNHEY and CDR2 SVGAGI. There are 11 residues in the CDR3. The DNA for the CDR3 is TGTGCCAGCACAAACGCGGAGACCCAGTACTTC. Its translation: CASTNAETQYF.

J is TRBJ2-3 and V is TRBV27; TRBD2 matches 8 bases. Trimming took 5 bases from V and 0 from J; bases not matched to a gene: 10. Per germline, CDR1 MNHEY and CDR2 SMNVEV (reference sequence). The CDR3 length is 17 residues. CDR3 sequence: CASSRIAGGPSTDTQYF. The CDR3 DNA sequence: TGTGCCAGCAGTCGTATCGCGGGAGGTCCGAGCACAGATACGCAGTATTTT.